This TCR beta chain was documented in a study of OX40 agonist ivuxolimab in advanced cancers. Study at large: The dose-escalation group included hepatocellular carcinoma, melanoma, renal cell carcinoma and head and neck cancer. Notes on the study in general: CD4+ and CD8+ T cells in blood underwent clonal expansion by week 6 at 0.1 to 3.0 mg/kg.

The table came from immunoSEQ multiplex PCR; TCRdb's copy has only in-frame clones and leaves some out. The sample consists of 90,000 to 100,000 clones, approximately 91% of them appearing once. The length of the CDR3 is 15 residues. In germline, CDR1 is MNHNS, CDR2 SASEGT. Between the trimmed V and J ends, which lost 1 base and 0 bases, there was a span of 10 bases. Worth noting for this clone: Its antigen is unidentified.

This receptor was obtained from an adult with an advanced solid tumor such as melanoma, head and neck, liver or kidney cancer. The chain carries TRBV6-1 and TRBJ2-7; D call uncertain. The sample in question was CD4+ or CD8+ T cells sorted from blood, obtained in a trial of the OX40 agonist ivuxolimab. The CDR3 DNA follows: TGTGCCAGCAGTGAAGGACCCAGCAGCTCCTACGAGCAGTACTTC. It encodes CASSEGPSSSYEQYF.